These 10 T cell receptor beta chains originate from one sample sequenced in a study of cytomegalovirus exposure and HLA in healthy donors. TCRdb's table, derived via immunoSEQ multiplex PCR, lists solely in-frame clones and lacks some. The table has some 350,000 clones, roughly nine tenths seen once. Sequencing was carried out using PBMCs. The receptors shown here come from a woman aged 25 to 39 in good health and CMV-seropositive.

The chain employs TRBV28 and TRBJ2-4, with D perhaps TRBD1 or TRBD2 (6 bases each). The germline V gene encodes CDR1 MDHEN and CDR2 SYDVKM. Trimming took off 0 bases at V and 0 bases at J, with 12 bases between the two ends. CDR3 length equals 17 residues. DNA for the CDR3: TGTGCCAGCAGTTTATGGGGGGGCGGCCTAGCCAAAAACATTCAGTACTTC. The encoded protein is CASSLWGGGLAKNIQYF.

The CDR3 nucleotides are TGTGCCAGCAAAGCTCCGGGACACTTGCCCTACGAGCAGTACTTC. The encoded protein is CASKAPGHLPYEQYF. The J gene is TRBJ2-7, the V gene TRBV2; weak D call: TRBD1 (6 bases). Trimming cost V 7 bases and J 2 bases, with 18 bases left between them. Per the germline V gene, CDR1 is SNHLY and CDR2 is FYNNEI. This CDR3 region has 15 residues.

Only one count was recorded for this clone. The chain is built from TRBV28 and TRBJ1-1; D unclear. The germline gives CDR1 MDHEN, CDR2 SYDVKM. V lost 3 bases and J 1 base, leaving 9 bases between the germline ends. CDR3 length: 14 amino acids. This CDR3 is CASSFGPKNTEAFF. CDR3 nucleotide sequence: TGTGCCAGCAGTTTTGGGCCTAAGAACACTGAAGCTTTCTTT.

This chain connects TRBV30 to TRBJ1-5; tentatively, D is TRBD1 (5 bases). This CDR3 is 13 amino acids long. Between the trimmed V and J ends, which lost 2 bases and 4 bases, there was a span of 9 bases. Germline V CDR1 and CDR2: GTSNPN, SVGIG (reference sequence). The CDR3: CAWSMTENQPQHF. The CDR3, as DNA: TGTGCCTGGAGTATGACAGAAAATCAGCCCCAGCATTTT.

The V and J genes are TRBV27 and TRBJ2-1; D not certain. Trimming removed 1 base at V and 0 bases at J, with 10 bases between. Germline V gene data show CDR1 as MNHEY and CDR2 as SMNVEV (reference sequence). The CDR3 contains 16 residues. CDR3 residues: CASSLFAKSSYNEQFF. As DNA, the CDR3 is TGTGCCAGCAGTTTATTTGCGAAAAGCTCCTACAATGAGCAGTTCTTC.

The chain joins TRBV5-8 to TRBJ1-5, with a weak D call TRBD1 (5 bases). Per germline, CDR1 SGHTS and CDR2 YDEGEE. CDR3 length: 15 amino acids. V was shortened by 5 bases and J by 2 bases, with 14 bases between the two germline ends. The DNA of the CDR3 is TGTGCCAGCAGGCTGTCGGGGGTCGGCAATCAGCCCCAGCATTTT. It is translated as CASRLSGVGNQPQHF.

This chain links TRBV7-3 with TRBJ2-3; no firm D call. With 5 bases removed from V and 2 bases from J, the gap between germline ends came to 17 bases. The CDR3 spans 16 residues. Germline V gene sequence: CDR1 SGHTA, CDR2 FQGTGA. DNA for the CDR3: TGTGCCAGCAGCCTTTTGGTGTCTGAAACCACAGATACGCAGTATTTT. It codes for CASSLLVSETTDTQYF.

This clone was detected only once. The gene calls are TRBV7-2 and TRBJ1-6; D is unresolved. The CDR3 extends over 16 amino acids. V lost 6 bases, J lost 0 bases, and 12 bases lay in between. Germline V gene sequence: CDR1 SGHTA, CDR2 FQGNSA. The DNA for the CDR3 is TGTGCCAGCAGACCGCTTGCTAGCTCCTATAATTCACCCCTCCACTTT. Residues: CASRPLASSYNSPLHF.

The J gene is TRBJ2-7, the V gene TRBV9; 8 bases fit TRBD2. V lost 3 bases to trimming and J lost 0 bases; unmatched junction nucleotides: 8. Germline-derived CDR1 and CDR2 are SGDLS and YYNGEE. CDR3 size: 16 residues. The CDR3 loop reads CASSGRRGAFSYEQYF. For the CDR3, the DNA is TGTGCCAGCAGCGGTAGGCGGGGGGCCTTCTCCTACGAGCAGTACTTC.

V usage is TRBV7-8 and J usage is TRBJ2-7, with TRBD2 matching over 7 bases. V was pared by 4 bases and J by 3 bases, with 3 bases of the junction left unmatched. The CDR3 consists of 13 residues. Germline lookup yields CDR1 SGHVS and CDR2 FQNEAQ. The CDR3 is CASSSGLNYEQYF. CDR3 coding DNA: TGTGCCAGCAGCTCGGGACTAAACTACGAGCAGTACTTC.